The 14 T cell receptor beta chains given below trace back to one sample, sequenced in a study of a mutant IDH1 vaccine in newly diagnosed glioma. Time point of the sample: baseline, week 1 (first vaccination visit). The treatment denotes: pre-vaccination baseline after standard-of-care therapy. Libraries were prepared by immunoSEQ multiplex PCR; TCRdb keeps only in-frame clonotypes and omits some of them. The data hold about 68,000 clones, with about four fifths observed a single time. Specimen: PBMCs, collected from a glioma patient treated with radiotherapy, temozolomide or both. The receptors shown here come from a man between 45 and 60 years old with glioma.

The chain combines TRBV6-6 with TRBJ1-2, with D unresolved. From germline, CDR1 is MNHNY and CDR2 SVGAGI (reference sequence). The CDR3 has 14 amino acids. V lost 6 bases, J lost 4 bases, and 15 bases lay in between. The CDR3 DNA reads TGTGCCAGCAGCGTCCAGGAGGGTGGCTATGGCTACACCTTC. As protein: CASSVQEGGYGYTF.

V usage is TRBV2 and J usage is TRBJ2-5; D possibly uses TRBD1 or TRBD2 (6 bases each). Between the trimmed V and J ends, which lost 3 bases and 9 bases, there was a span of 11 bases. The CDR3 runs 12 residues. CDR1 and CDR2 from the germline V gene are SNHLY and FYNNEI. The CDR3 region is CASSDVEGAQYF. The CDR3 bases are TGTGCCAGCAGTGATGTGGAGGGGGCCCAGTACTTC.

V gene TRBV6-6 combines with J gene TRBJ2-2, with a possible D match to TRBD1 (5 bases). Trimming left V 5 bases short and J 15 bases short, with 16 bases between. From germline, CDR1 is MNHNY and CDR2 SVGAGI (reference sequence). The CDR3 totals 12 residues. The CDR3 nucleotides are TGTGCCAGCAGTAACGGGCAGGGTAACGTGTTTTTT. Protein sequence: CASSNGQGNVFF.

Only a few counts were recorded for this clone. The rearrangement links TRBV29-1 to TRBJ1-4; D might be TRBD1 (5 bases). Germline CDR1 is SQVTM and CDR2 is ANQGSEA. V gave up 2 bases and J gave up 7 bases, with 11 bases separating them. The CDR3 length is 13 residues. DNA of the CDR3: TGCAGCGTTGAACGCCAGGGAAGTGAAAAACTGTTTTTT. This sequence encodes CSVERQGSEKLFF.

This clone was seen once. The V call is TRBV9, the J call TRBJ1-3; no clear D. This CDR3 has 15 residues. V was trimmed by 4 bases and J by 2 bases, leaving 13 bases between them. Germline CDR1 SGDLS, CDR2 YYNGEE. For the CDR3, the DNA is TGTGCCAGCAGCTCCCCGATGGGAACTGGAAACACCATATATTTT. Amino acid sequence: CASSSPMGTGNTIYF.

The genes are TRBV29-1 and TRBJ1-2; perhaps TRBD1 as D (5 bases). CDR1 is SQVTM, CDR2 ANQGSEA, per germline. Trimming left V 7 bases short and J 5 bases short, with 14 bases between. CDR3 size: 12 residues. Here the CDR3 reads CSDTRAGYGYTF. CDR3 DNA: TGCAGCGATACCAGGGCGGGATATGGCTACACCTTC.

The chain is built from TRBV30 and TRBJ1-2, with 8 positions matching TRBD1. Trimming at V came to 5 bases and at J to 5 bases, leaving 4 bases not matched to a gene. CDR1 and CDR2 from the germline V gene are GTSNPN and SVGIG (reference sequence). This CDR3 region has 12 residues. CDR3 DNA sequence: TGTGCCTGGCAGGGGGCTGGGTATGGCTACACCTTC. This translates into CAWQGAGYGYTF. The full variable domain, rest sourced from reference TRBV30 and TRBJ1-2, is SQTIHQWPATLVQPVGSPLSLECTVEGTSNPNLYWYRQAAGRGLQLLFYSVGIGQISSEVPQNLSASRPQDRQFILSSKKLLLSDSGFYLCAWQGAGYGYTFGSGTRLTVV.

The chain is built from TRBV30 and TRBJ1-4; no clear D. The CDR3 is 13 residues long. V was cut by 2 bases and J by 8 bases, with 12 bases left in between. Germline V lookup: CDR1 GTSNPN, CDR2 SVGIG (reference sequence). The CDR3 DNA reads TGTGCCTGGAGTTTAAAGGGTCGAGAAAAACTGTTTTTT. Translation: CAWSLKGREKLFF.

This clone was recorded once. V and J are TRBV12-1 and TRBJ2-5; TRBD1, the D gene given by the table, was not confirmed from the DNA. TRBV12-1 is described as a pseudogene. This CDR3 region has 12 residues. The CDR3 spells CASSHHQETQYF. CDR3 in DNA: TGTGCCAGCAGCCACCATCAGGAGACCCAGTACTTC.

The chain joins TRBV9 to TRBJ2-2; 11 nucleotides align to TRBD1. This CDR3 comprises 18 residues. Germline lookup yields CDR1 SGDLS and CDR2 YYNGEE. The V and J ends lost 0 bases and 4 bases, in that order; junction bases with no gene match: 8. The CDR3 DNA follows: TGTGCCAGCAGCGTAGCTCTGGACAGGGGGCGCAGCACCGGGGAGCTGTTTTTT. Residues: CASSVALDRGRSTGELFF.

This clone was observed a few times. The J gene is TRBJ2-7, the V gene TRBV6-6; D is uncertain. The V gene lost 1 base and the J gene lost 5 bases, with 12 bases spanning the gap. Germline CDR1 MNHNY, CDR2 SVGAGI (reference sequence). This CDR3 has 14 amino acids. CDR3 loop: CASSYYISPDEQYF. The CDR3 coding sequence is TGTGCCAGCAGTTACTACATATCCCCGGACGAGCAGTACTTC.

The genes are TRBV9 and TRBJ1-2; D remains ambiguous. Deletions cut 0 bases from V and 4 bases from J, with 10 bases between. There are 14 residues in the CDR3. Per the germline V gene, CDR1 is SGDLS and CDR2 is YYNGEE. CDR3: CASSVGDEPYGYTF. The CDR3 DNA follows: TGTGCCAGCAGCGTAGGCGACGAACCCTATGGCTACACCTTC.

This clone was picked up one time. This rearrangement joins TRBV2 to TRBJ1-2, with D unclear. This CDR3 region has 12 residues. Germline V gene data show CDR1 as SNHLY and CDR2 as FYNNEI. Trimming removed 3 bases at V and 9 bases at J, with 11 bases between. The DNA for the CDR3 is TGTGCCAGCAGTGATAGCGGGGATCGCTACACCTTC. Translated: CASSDSGDRYTF.

The rearrangement joins TRBV13 to TRBJ2-5; 9 bases match TRBD2. The V segment lost 5 bases and the J segment 6 bases; nucleotides outside the gene matches: 7. The CDR3 extends over 14 amino acids. Germline loops: CDR1 PRHDT, CDR2 FYEKMQ (reference sequence). CDR3 amino acids: CASSLGGGAKTQYF. The CDR3 DNA reads TGTGCCAGCAGCCTTGGCGGGGGGGCGAAGACCCAGTACTTC.